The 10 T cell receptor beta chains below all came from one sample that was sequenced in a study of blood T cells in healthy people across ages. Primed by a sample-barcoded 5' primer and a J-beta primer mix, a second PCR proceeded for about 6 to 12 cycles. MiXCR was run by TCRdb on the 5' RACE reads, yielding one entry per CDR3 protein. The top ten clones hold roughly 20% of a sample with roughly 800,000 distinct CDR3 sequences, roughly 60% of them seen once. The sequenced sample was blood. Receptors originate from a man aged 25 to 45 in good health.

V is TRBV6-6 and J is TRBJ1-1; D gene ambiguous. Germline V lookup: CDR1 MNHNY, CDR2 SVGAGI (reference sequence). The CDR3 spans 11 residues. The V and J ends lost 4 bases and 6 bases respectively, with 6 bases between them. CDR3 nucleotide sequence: TGTGCCAGCAGTTGGGAACCTGAAGCTTTCTTT. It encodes CASSWEPEAFF.

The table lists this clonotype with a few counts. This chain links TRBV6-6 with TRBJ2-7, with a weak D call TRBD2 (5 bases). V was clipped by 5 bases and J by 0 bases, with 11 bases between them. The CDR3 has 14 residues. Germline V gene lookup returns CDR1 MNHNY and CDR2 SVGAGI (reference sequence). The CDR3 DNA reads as TGTGCCAGCAGTCCTGGACTTATCTCCTACGAGCAGTACTTC. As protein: CASSPGLISYEQYF.

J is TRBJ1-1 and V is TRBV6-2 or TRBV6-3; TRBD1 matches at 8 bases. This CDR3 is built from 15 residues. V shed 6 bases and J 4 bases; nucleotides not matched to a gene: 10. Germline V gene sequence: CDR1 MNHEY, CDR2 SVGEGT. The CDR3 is CASSRRTGSATEAFF. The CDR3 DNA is TGTGCCAGCAGCCGTAGGACAGGGTCGGCCACTGAAGCTTTCTTT.

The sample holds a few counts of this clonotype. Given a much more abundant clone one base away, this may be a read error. The CDR3 DNA is TGTGCCAGCAGCCAAAGGTGGGGCACAGATACGCAGTATTTT. This gives the protein CASSQRWGTDTQYF. The chain carries TRBV4-2 and TRBJ2-3, with D uncertain. The V gene lost 2 bases and the J gene lost 1 base, with 7 bases spanning the gap. The germline V gene encodes CDR1 LGHNA and CDR2 YNFKEQ. This CDR3 is 14 amino acids long.

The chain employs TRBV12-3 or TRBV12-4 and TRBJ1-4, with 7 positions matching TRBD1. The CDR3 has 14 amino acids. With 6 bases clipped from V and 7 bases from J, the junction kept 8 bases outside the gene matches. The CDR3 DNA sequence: TGTGCCAGCAGCCCTGACAGGGCAGGTGAAAAACTGTTTTTT. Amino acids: CASSPDRAGEKLFF.

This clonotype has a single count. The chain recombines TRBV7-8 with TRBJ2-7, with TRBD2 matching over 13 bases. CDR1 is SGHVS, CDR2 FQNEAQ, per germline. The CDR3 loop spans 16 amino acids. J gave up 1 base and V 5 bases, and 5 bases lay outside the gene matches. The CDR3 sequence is CASSRRLAGGSYEQYF. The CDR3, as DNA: TGTGCCAGCAGCCGCCGACTAGCGGGAGGTTCCTACGAGCAGTACTTC.

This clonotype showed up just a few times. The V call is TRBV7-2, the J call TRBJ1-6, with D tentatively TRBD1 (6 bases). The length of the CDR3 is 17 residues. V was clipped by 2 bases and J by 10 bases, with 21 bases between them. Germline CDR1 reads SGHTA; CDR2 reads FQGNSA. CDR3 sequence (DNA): TGTGCCAGCAGCTTATTGGGGTTGGGGGCCGGGACCTCACCCCTCCACTTT. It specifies CASSLLGLGAGTSPLHF.

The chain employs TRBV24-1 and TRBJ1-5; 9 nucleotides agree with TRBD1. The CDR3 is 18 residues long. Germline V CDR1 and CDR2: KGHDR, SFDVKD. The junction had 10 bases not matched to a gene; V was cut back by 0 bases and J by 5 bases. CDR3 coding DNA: TGTGCCACCAGTGATTTGCTCGTGGACAGGGGAATGTATCAGCCCCAGCATTTT. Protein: CATSDLLVDRGMYQPQHF.

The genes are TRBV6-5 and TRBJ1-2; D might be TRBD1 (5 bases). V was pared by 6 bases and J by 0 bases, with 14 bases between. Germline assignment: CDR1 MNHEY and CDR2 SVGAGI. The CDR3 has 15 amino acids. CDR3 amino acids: CASRTTGLANYGYTF. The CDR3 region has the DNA TGTGCCAGCAGAACAACAGGTTTAGCTAACTATGGCTACACCTTC.

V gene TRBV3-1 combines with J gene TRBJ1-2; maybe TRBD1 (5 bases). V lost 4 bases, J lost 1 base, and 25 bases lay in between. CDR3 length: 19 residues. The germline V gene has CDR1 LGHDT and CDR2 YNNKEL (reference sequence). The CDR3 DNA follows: TGTGCCAGCAGCCGTGGGGCGGCGCGGGGATGGGTCGGTAACTATGGCTACACCTTC. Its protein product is CASSRGAARGWVGNYGYTF. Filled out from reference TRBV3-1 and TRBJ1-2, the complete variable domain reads DTAVSQTPKYLVTQMGNDKSIKCEQNLGHDTMYWYKQDSKKFLKIMFSYNNKELIINETVPNRFSPKSPDKAHLNLHINSLELGDSAVYFCASSRGAARGWVGNYGYTFGSGTRLTVV.